The TCR beta chain described here comes from a study of blood T cell repertoires in COVID-19. As for the study in general: Sites across the United States, Italy and Spain contributed samples from acute and convalescent COVID-19.

Germline-derived CDR1 and CDR2 are SGHVS and FNYEAQ. This CDR3 region has 16 residues. V dropped 3 bases and J dropped 2 bases, with 15 bases sitting between them. The authors' processing: Reference gene primer amplification gave nucleated cell count estimates. Here immunoSEQ multiplex PCR was the method, and the copy in TCRdb shows in-frame clones only, minus some. V and J calls and clone size are given by that table; D and trimming were obtained from the DNA. The data contain some 300,000 clones, 75% to 90% of them singletons. While infection was still active, Seattle patients were enrolled and then followed longitudinally.

The sequencing input was peripheral blood. This clonotype originated in a woman in her seventies with COVID-19, enrolled during active disease. The chain is built from TRBV7-6 and TRBJ2-3; D is possibly TRBD2 (6 bases). The CDR3 loop is CASSFGGIAATDTQYF. CDR3 bases: TGTGCCAGCAGCTTTGGAGGGATAGCGGCCACAGATACGCAGTATTTT. Full variable domain (missing parts from reference TRBV7-6 and TRBJ2-3): GAGVSQSPRYKVTKRGQDVALRCDPISGHVSLYWYRQALGQGPEFLTYFNYEAQQDKSGLPNDRFSAERPEGSISTLTIQRTEQRDSAMYRCASSFGGIAATDTQYFGPGTRLTVL.